Below, 6 T cell receptor beta chains from the same sample are listed, as sequenced in a study of early T cells in non-severe SARS-CoV-2 infection. TCRdb re-analysed the 5' RACE reads in MiXCR, keeping a single row per CDR3 protein. The data show 45,000 to 65,000 distinct CDR3 sequences, with approximately 11% seen just once and around 14% held by the top ten. Specimen: whole blood. Source of these receptors: an adult who was a healthcare worker with PCR-confirmed SARS-CoV-2 infection or an uninfected control (not recorded which).

This clonotype was seen at least ten times. The J gene is TRBJ1-5, the V gene TRBV5-6; perhaps TRBD1 as D (5 bases). V lost 1 base, J lost 9 bases, and 23 bases lay in between. CDR1 SGHDT and CDR2 YYEEEE come from the germline V gene. The CDR3 length is 17 residues. In DNA form, the CDR3 reads TGTGCCAGCAGCTTGTGGGGTGACAGAGGGCCCAAGGGGCCCCAGCATTTT. It specifies CASSLWGDRGPKGPQHF.

This clonotype has a count of ten or more. The chain carries TRBV20-1 and TRBJ2-3; D is undetermined. Looked up from germline, CDR1 is DFQATT and CDR2 is SNEGSKA (reference sequence). The V end was cut by 3 bases, the J end by 4 bases, with 8 bases between. This CDR3 is 12 amino acids long. The CDR3 DNA follows: TGCAGTGCTAGGAATCCGGCAGATACGCAGTATTTT. Translating gives CSARNPADTQYF.

This clonotype was detected many times. The chain combines TRBV19 with TRBJ2-5; 7 nucleotides match TRBD1. CDR1 and CDR2 (germline): LNHDA, SQIVND (reference sequence). Losses at the gene ends were 7 bases for V and 5 bases for J; bases not matched to a gene: 10. The CDR3 runs to 14 residues. The CDR3 loop is CASKETGSAETQYF. The CDR3 DNA reads TGTGCCAGTAAAGAGACAGGGTCAGCGGAGACCCAGTACTTC.

This clonotype was recorded many times. V usage is TRBV20-1 and J usage is TRBJ2-2; 10 bases agree with TRBD2. The CDR3 totals 18 residues. CDR1 DFQATT and CDR2 SNEGSKA come from the germline V gene (reference sequence). Trimming cost V 4 bases and J 0 bases; bases outside gene matches: 11. The CDR3 loop is CSAKNPASGRANTGELFF. The CDR3 DNA follows: TGCAGTGCTAAAAATCCAGCGAGCGGGAGGGCGAACACCGGGGAGCTGTTTTTT.

This clonotype appeared a few times. This sequence joins TRBV11-1 and TRBJ2-1; 7 bases line up with TRBD2. The CDR3 length is 15 residues. Per germline, CDR1 SGHAT and CDR2 FQDESV (reference sequence). The junction had 8 bases not matched to a gene; V was cut back by 5 bases and J by 4 bases. CDR3 sequence (DNA): TGTGCCAGCAGCCGGGTGGGCGGGAGATACAATGAGCAGTTCTTC. This gives the protein CASSRVGGRYNEQFF.

This clonotype was found many times. The rearrangement joins TRBV11-2 to TRBJ2-4; no clear D gene. Trimming removed 4 bases from V and 1 base from J, with 8 bases in between. The CDR3 length is 14 residues. Germline CDR1 reads SGHAT; CDR2 reads FQNNGV. The CDR3 reads CASSSPRAKNIQYF. The CDR3 DNA reads TGTGCCAGCAGCTCCCCCCGGGCCAAAAACATTCAGTACTTC.